This passage covers 31 T cell receptor beta chains from one sample sequenced in a study of response to subunit inactivated influenza vaccine. TCRdb called the RT-PCR reads again in MiXCR, with one record for every CDR3 protein. Seen here are about 650,000 distinct CDR3 sequences, around 15% observed once, and the top ten hold around 7.6%. Sample: PBMCs from blood, taken approximately 15 days before vaccination. Receptors originate from a man in his fifties who received an inactivated influenza vaccine.

This clonotype has a handful of counts. The J gene is TRBJ2-3, the V gene TRBV4-1, with 7 bases aligning to TRBD1. V was pared by 4 bases and J by 6 bases, with 10 bases of the junction left unmatched. The CDR3 loop spans 15 amino acids. CDR1 is MGHRA, CDR2 YSYEKL, per germline. The CDR3 DNA reads as TGCGCCAGCAGCCCCCAGACAGGGATATGGGATACGCAGTATTTT. Its protein is CASSPQTGIWDTQYF.

Many counts were recorded for this clonotype. This chain uses TRBV9 with TRBJ1-2, with D perhaps TRBD1 (6 bases). The CDR3 has 18 amino acids. V was trimmed by 3 bases and J by 6 bases, leaving 27 bases between them. The germline CDR1 and CDR2 sequences are SGDLS and YYNGEE. The chain's CDR3 is CASSASHYRDVRTNGYTF. The CDR3 DNA reads as TGTGCCAGCAGCGCAAGCCACTACAGGGACGTAAGAACGAATGGCTACACCTTC.

This clonotype was detected only a few times. V gene TRBV5-1 combines with J gene TRBJ2-7, with D uncertain. The CDR3 has 12 residues. Trimming took 5 bases from V and 2 from J, leaving 8 bases between them. Germline V gene lookup returns CDR1 SGHRS and CDR2 YFSETQ. The CDR3 region has the DNA TGCGCCAGCAGGCAGTCCGCCTACGAGCAGTACTTC. This codes for CASRQSAYEQYF.

This clonotype has a handful of counts. The chain couples TRBV4-3 to TRBJ2-3; TRBD1 matches 8 bases. Germline V gene lookup returns CDR1 LGHNA and CDR2 YSLEER. Trimming at V came to 1 base and at J to 4 bases, leaving 1 base not matched to a gene. The CDR3 sequence is 14 residues long. The CDR3 DNA reads as TGCGCCAGCAGCCAAGGGACAGGGCCAGATACGCAGTATTTT. As protein: CASSQGTGPDTQYF.

The chain joins TRBV4-3 to TRBJ2-7; D might be TRBD1 (5 bases). V was shortened by 2 bases and J by 6 bases, with 11 bases between the two germline ends. Germline V CDR1 and CDR2: LGHNA, YSLEER. This CDR3 is built from 13 residues. CDR3 nucleotide sequence: TGCGCCAGCAGCCAAATAAGGGGCGGCGAGCAGTACTTC. Translating gives CASSQIRGGEQYF.

This clonotype turned up a few times. CDR3 sequence (DNA): TGTGCCAGCAGTTACTCATGGGGGCTGGGCCAGCCCCAGCATTTT. This codes for CASSYSWGLGQPQHF. The gene calls are TRBV6-2 or TRBV6-3 and TRBJ1-5; tentative D call: TRBD1 (6 bases). The CDR3 has 15 residues. Germline V gives CDR1 MNHEY, CDR2 SVGEGT. Trimming took 0 bases from V and 7 from J, leaving 13 bases between them.

V usage is TRBV9 and J usage is TRBJ1-1, with a tentative D call TRBD1 (6 bases). There are 15 residues in the CDR3. Trimming took off 4 bases at V and 5 bases at J, with 18 bases between the two ends. Per the germline V gene, CDR1 is SGDLS and CDR2 is YYNGEE. CDR3 in DNA: TGTGCCAGCAGCCCAACACAGGGCGTCGGAACTGAAGCTTTCTTT. Its translation is CASSPTQGVGTEAFF.

There are a few counts of this clonotype. V usage is TRBV20-1 and J usage is TRBJ2-4; the D gene is possibly TRBD1 (6 bases). Germline lookup yields CDR1 DFQATT and CDR2 SNEGSKA (reference sequence). Trimming stripped 5 bases from V and 0 bases from J, with 11 bases between. The CDR3 loop spans 14 amino acids. DNA for the CDR3: TGCAGTGCTGGGACACCACTAGCCAAAAACATTCAGTACTTC. It codes for CSAGTPLAKNIQYF.

Only a few counts were recorded for this clonotype. This chain uses TRBV9 with TRBJ2-3; the D gene is possibly TRBD1 (5 bases). The V gene lost 0 bases and the J gene lost 4 bases, with 18 bases spanning the gap. The V gene's germline CDR1 is SGDLS and CDR2 YYNGEE. The CDR3 sequence is 17 residues long. The CDR3 DNA follows: TGTGCCAGCAGCGTAGCTTCGTCGGCAGGGTGGGCAGATACGCAGTATTTT. Protein: CASSVASSAGWADTQYF. The full variable domain, in which reference TRBV9 and TRBJ2-3 provide the parts outside the CDR3, is DSGVTQTPKHLITATGQRVTLRCSPRSGDLSVYWYQQSLDQGLQFLIQYYNGEERAKGNILERFSAQQFPDLHSELNLSSLELGDSALYFCASSVASSAGWADTQYFGPGTRLTVL.

The gene calls are TRBV10-3 and TRBJ2-7; D gene ambiguous. The CDR3 has 16 residues. The germline V gene encodes CDR1 ENHRY and CDR2 SYGVKD. Trimming removed 0 bases from V and 3 bases from J, with 15 bases in between. The CDR3 DNA follows: TGTGCCATCAGTGAGTCGACCTACGTCCTGGGCTACGAGCAGTACTTC. This codes for CAISESTYVLGYEQYF.

V and J are TRBV6-2 or TRBV6-3 and TRBJ2-7; 12 nucleotides match TRBD2. V shed 6 bases, J shed 4 bases, and the junction held 4 bases outside the gene matches. Germline CDR1 MNHEY, CDR2 SVGEGT. The CDR3 runs 14 residues. CDR3 nucleotides: TGTGCCAGCAGACGGACTAGCGGGAAGTACGAGCAGTACTTC. Residues: CASRRTSGKYEQYF.

The CDR3 loop reads CASSLVRGRSYGYTF. The CDR3 nucleotides read TGTGCCAGCAGCTTGGTACGGGGAAGGAGCTATGGCTACACCTTC. This chain connects TRBV5-5 to TRBJ1-2; the D is unclear. Per germline, CDR1 SGHKS and CDR2 YYEKEE (reference sequence). The ends were cut back, 0 bases at V and 4 bases at J, with 13 bases in the middle. The CDR3 is 15 residues long. Complete variable domain (other parts from reference TRBV5-5 and TRBJ1-2): DAGVTQSPTHLIKTRGQQVTLRCSPISGHKSVSWYQQVLGQGPQFIFQYYEKEERGRGNFPDRFSARQFPNYSSELNVNALLLGDSALYLCASSLVRGRSYGYTFGSGTRLTVV.

This clonotype has only a few counts. V is TRBV12-3 or TRBV12-4 and J is TRBJ2-3; the match to TRBD1 covers 8 bases. Trimming at V came to 6 bases and at J to 7 bases, leaving 9 bases not matched to a gene. The length of the CDR3 is 14 residues. The CDR3 region is CASSNAQGGNTQYF. CDR3 in DNA: TGTGCCAGCAGCAATGCACAGGGGGGAAATACGCAGTATTTT.

This clonotype was recorded a few times. This chain joins TRBV18 and TRBJ2-7, with a weak D call TRBD1 (6 bases). V was trimmed by 3 bases and J by 7 bases, leaving 13 bases between them. Germline V gene lookup returns CDR1 KGHSH and CDR2 LQKENI. This CDR3 region has 13 residues. The CDR3 DNA reads TGTGCCAGCTCACCGGCAGGGGCCCCAGAGCAGTACTTC. This sequence encodes CASSPAGAPEQYF.

The chain carries TRBV18 and TRBJ2-5; D unresolved. Per the germline V gene, CDR1 is KGHSH and CDR2 is LQKENI. This CDR3 region has 13 residues. V was cut by 0 bases and J by 5 bases, with 7 bases left in between. In nucleotides, the CDR3 is TGTGCCAGCTCACCACCGGTCAGGGAGACCCAGTACTTC. Translating it yields CASSPPVRETQYF.

The gene calls are TRBV4-1 and TRBJ2-4; unclear D gene. Trimming removed 4 bases from V and 0 bases from J, with 10 bases in between. Germline CDR1 and CDR2: MGHRA and YSYEKL. The CDR3 covers 15 residues. CDR3 in DNA: TGCGCCAGCAGCCCTATGGCTTTAGCCAAAAACATTCAGTACTTC. Translated: CASSPMALAKNIQYF.

This clonotype came up many times. The chain employs TRBV6-2 or TRBV6-3 and TRBJ2-1, with 8 bases identical to TRBD1. The V gene end was trimmed by 2 bases and the J gene end by 8 bases; junction bases not matched to a gene: 5. CDR1 MNHEY and CDR2 SVGEGT come from the germline V gene. The CDR3 spans 14 residues. CDR3 nucleotides: TGTGCCAGCAGTTACGGGACAGGTGGAGATGAGCAGTTCTTC. The encoded protein is CASSYGTGGDEQFF.

The rearrangement uses TRBV9 and TRBJ2-5; 7 positions agree with TRBD1. Germline-derived CDR1 and CDR2 are SGDLS and YYNGEE. J gave up 5 bases and V 0 bases, and 10 bases lay outside the gene matches. There are 16 residues in the CDR3. CDR3: CASSVVPNRGWETQYF. The CDR3 nucleotides read TGTGCCAGCAGCGTAGTCCCCAACAGGGGATGGGAGACCCAGTACTTC.

This clonotype showed up just a few times. An end of the junction does not agree with germline; a read error may underlie this. This chain's CDR3 is CPLQGNPSNQPQHF. In DNA, the CDR3 is TGCCCGCTACAGGGGAATCCTAGCAATCAGCCCCAGCATTTT. The chain carries TRBV10-3 and TRBJ1-5; 7 bases are shared with TRBD1. The CDR3 is made up of 14 amino acids. Germline CDR1 ENHRY, CDR2 SYGVKD.

V gene TRBV18 combines with J gene TRBJ1-5; unclear D gene. Germline V CDR1 and CDR2: KGHSH, LQKENI. The V end lost 5 bases, the J end lost 2 bases, and 10 bases lay between the germline ends. This CDR3 is built from 14 residues. CDR3 amino acids: CASSTQRGNQPQHF. The CDR3 region has the DNA TGTGCCAGCTCAACCCAACGGGGCAATCAGCCCCAGCATTTT.

V usage is TRBV20-1 and J usage is TRBJ2-5; 7 positions agree with TRBD1. Germline V gene lookup returns CDR1 DFQATT and CDR2 SNEGSKA (reference sequence). This CDR3 region has 14 residues. J lost 0 bases, V lost 2 bases, and 3 bases had no gene match. The CDR3 DNA is TGCAGTGCTAGAAGAGGGGGCAACCAAGAGACCCAGTACTTC. Protein sequence: CSARRGGNQETQYF.

This clonotype has a handful of counts. V is TRBV7-3 and J is TRBJ1-1, with TRBD1 matching 9 bases. CDR3 length equals 15 residues. Germline CDR1 reads SGHTA; CDR2 reads FQGTGA. J was trimmed by 7 bases and V by 2 bases; bases with no gene match: 8. CDR3 protein: CASSLAPGQGGEAFF. The CDR3 nucleotides read TGTGCCAGCAGCTTAGCCCCGGGACAGGGCGGTGAAGCTTTCTTT. Variable domain in full (rest from reference TRBV7-3 and TRBJ1-1): GAGVSQTPSNKVTEKGKYVELRCDPISGHTALYWYRQSLGQGPEFLIYFQGTGAADDSGLPNDRFFAVRPEGSVSTLKIQRTERGDSAVYLCASSLAPGQGGEAFFGQGTRLTVV.

This clonotype was seen only a few times. The chain links TRBV24-1 to TRBJ2-3; possibly TRBD2 for D (5 bases). CDR3 length: 14 amino acids. Trimming removed 6 bases at V and 1 base at J, with 10 bases between. CDR1 is KGHDR, CDR2 SFDVKD, per germline. CDR3 DNA: TGTGCCACCAGTAGGGAGTCGGGCACAGATACGCAGTATTTT. Protein product: CATSRESGTDTQYF.

The V and J genes are TRBV6-2 or TRBV6-3 and TRBJ2-3, with 9 bases matching TRBD1. Germline trimming cut 2 bases from V and 7 bases from J; bases unmatched to any gene: 7. This CDR3 spans 15 amino acids. The germline CDR1 and CDR2 sequences are MNHEY and SVGEGT. CDR3 in amino acids: CASSYGGQGRNTQYF. The CDR3 nucleotides are TGTGCCAGCAGTTACGGGGGACAGGGAAGAAATACGCAGTATTTT.

This clonotype was detected only a few times. V and J are TRBV11-1 and TRBJ2-1, with D tentatively TRBD1 or TRBD2 (5 bases each). V dropped 4 bases and J dropped 4 bases, with 17 bases sitting between them. The CDR3 length is 16 residues. Germline V gene data show CDR1 as SGHAT and CDR2 as FQDESV (reference sequence). The chain's CDR3 is CASSSSGRPVYNEQFF. In DNA form, the CDR3 reads TGTGCCAGCAGCTCCTCGGGACGACCCGTTTACAATGAGCAGTTCTTC.

This clonotype was seen more than once but under ten times. The chain recombines TRBV3-1 with TRBJ2-7; 9 positions agree with TRBD2. Trimming cost V 6 bases and J 6 bases; bases outside gene matches: 9. Germline V lookup: CDR1 LGHDT, CDR2 YNNKEL (reference sequence). The length of the CDR3 is 14 residues. DNA of the CDR3: TGTGCCAGCAGTGGGGTAGCGGGAGCGCTCGAGCAGTACTTC. Protein product: CASSGVAGALEQYF.

This clonotype was counted between two and nine times. V gene TRBV14 combines with J gene TRBJ2-1; D not certain. This CDR3 comprises 13 residues. The germline CDR1 and CDR2 sequences are SGHDN and FVKESK. Trimming removed 0 bases from V and 8 bases from J, with 8 bases in between. In DNA, the CDR3 is TGTGCCAGCAGCCAAGAGTTACTTTATGAGCAGTTCTTC. Translated, it gives CASSQELLYEQFF.

The table lists this clonotype with many counts. The CDR3: CASSLTRTGVSYNEQFF. The CDR3 DNA follows: TGTGCCAGCAGCCTTACTCGGACAGGCGTCTCCTACAATGAGCAGTTCTTC. V gene TRBV6-5 combines with J gene TRBJ2-1, with 7 positions matching TRBD1. From germline, CDR1 is MNHEY and CDR2 SVGAGI. The CDR3 is 17 amino acids. Losses at the gene ends were 6 bases for V and 0 bases for J; bases not matched to a gene: 11.

The chain joins TRBV29-1 to TRBJ1-4, with no clear D. The germline gives CDR1 SQVTM, CDR2 ANQGSEA. Trimming took 4 bases from V and 4 from J, leaving 10 bases between them. The CDR3 has 13 amino acids. The DNA for the CDR3 is TGCAGCGTTGGCGGCAGGAATAATGAAAAACTGTTTTTT. Encoded protein: CSVGGRNNEKLFF. Filled out from reference TRBV29-1 and TRBJ1-4, the complete variable domain reads SAVISQKPSRDICQRGTSLTIQCQVDSQVTMMFWYRQQPGQSLTLIATANQGSEATYESGFVIDKFPISRPNLTFSTLTVSNMSPEDSSIYLCSVGGRNNEKLFFGSGTQLSVL.

A few counts support this clonotype. This chain joins TRBV2 and TRBJ2-6; 7 nucleotides align to TRBD1. Per the germline V gene, CDR1 is SNHLY and CDR2 is FYNNEI. The CDR3 has 17 amino acids. Unmatched junction bases numbered 10, after V lost 8 bases and J lost 0 bases. Written as DNA, the CDR3 is TGTGCCAGCGGAAACAGGGGAATCGACTCTGGGGCCAACGTCCTGACTTTC. It translates to CASGNRGIDSGANVLTF.

In this sample, this clonotype turned up a few times. V usage is TRBV4-2 and J usage is TRBJ2-4, with no clear D. Between the trimmed V and J ends, which lost 1 base and 0 bases, there was a span of 7 bases. The CDR3 is 15 amino acids. In germline, CDR1 is LGHNA, CDR2 YNFKEQ. Written as DNA, the CDR3 is TGTGCCAGCAGCCAAGGTTCGGGAGCCAAAAACATTCAGTACTTC. It translates to CASSQGSGAKNIQYF.